The 24 T cell receptor beta chains listed next were all sequenced from one sample in a study of shared clonotypes between healthy human individuals. Produced via immunoSEQ multiplex PCR; TCRdb's table is partial and in-frame only. The sample lists over a million clones, more than 95% occurring once. Input material: naive CD4+ T cells sorted from blood. Specified subset: CD45RA+ positively selected. The receptors were gathered from a man aged 30 to 39 in good health.

This clone is a singleton in its sample. J is TRBJ2-1 and V is TRBV28; D possibly matches TRBD1 or TRBD2 (5 bases each). This CDR3 comprises 11 residues. V shed 6 bases and J shed 13 bases, with 13 bases lying between them. Germline V gives CDR1 MDHEN, CDR2 SYDVKM. Written as DNA, the CDR3 is TGTGCCAGCAGCATCCGGGACCAACAGTTCTTC. Translating gives CASSIRDQQFF. The full variable domain, completed using reference TRBV28 and TRBJ2-1, is DVKVTQSSRYLVKRTGEKVFLECVQDMDHENMFWYRQDPGLGLRLIYFSYDVKMKEKGDIPEGYSVSREKKERFSLILESASTNQTSMYLCASSIRDQQFFGPGTRLTVL.

The chain joins TRBV7-2 to TRBJ2-1, with no clear D. The V end was cut by 2 bases, the J end by 0 bases, with 8 bases between. Germline V CDR1 and CDR2: SGHTA, FQGNSA. The CDR3 is 15 amino acids. The CDR3 reads CASSLSPSSYNEQFF. CDR3 nucleotide sequence: TGTGCCAGCAGCTTAAGCCCGAGCTCCTACAATGAGCAGTTCTTC.

The V gene is TRBV6-1, the J gene TRBJ2-1, with 12 bases matching TRBD2. J was trimmed by 7 bases and V by 2 bases; bases with no gene match: 12. The CDR3 length is 18 residues. Germline CDR1 MNHNS, CDR2 SASEGT. CDR3 bases: TGTGCCAGCAGTGAACTTTCGTTCCCTAGCGGGAGGGAAAATGAGCAGTTCTTC. As protein: CASSELSFPSGRENEQFF.

V and J are TRBV11-2 and TRBJ1-1; D remains unclear. Deletions cut 1 base from V and 7 bases from J, with 10 bases between. Germline lookup yields CDR1 SGHAT and CDR2 FQNNGV. The CDR3 has 13 residues. This CDR3 reads CASSLVRGNEAFF. The DNA for the CDR3 is TGTGCCAGCAGCTTAGTCCGGGGTAATGAAGCTTTCTTT.

This clone was recorded only once. The chain couples TRBV5-1 to TRBJ1-1; D not certain. The V gene lost 4 bases and the J gene lost 4 bases, with 14 bases spanning the gap. Germline V gene sequence: CDR1 SGHRS, CDR2 YFSETQ. The CDR3 totals 14 residues. This CDR3 reads CASSLGAEGTEAFF. The CDR3 DNA reads as TGCGCCAGCAGCCTGGGTGCCGAGGGCACTGAAGCTTTCTTT.

This clone was detected once. V and J are TRBV7-3 and TRBJ2-1, with 12 nucleotides matching TRBD2. Trimming took 2 bases from V and 10 from J; bases not matched to a gene: 6. Looked up from germline, CDR1 is SGHTA and CDR2 is FQGTGA. The CDR3 has 15 amino acids. The CDR3 is CASSLLLAGGSEQFF. For the CDR3, the DNA is TGTGCCAGCAGCTTACTCCTAGCGGGAGGGTCGGAGCAGTTCTTC.

This clone showed up just once. The V call is TRBV27, the J call TRBJ1-3, with TRBD1 as a possible D gene (6 bases). CDR1 and CDR2 (germline): MNHEY, SMNVEV (reference sequence). The CDR3 runs to 16 residues. The ends were cut back, 4 bases at V and 0 bases at J, with 13 bases in the middle. The CDR3 is CASSSGTHNSGNTIYF. The CDR3 DNA reads as TGTGCCAGCAGTTCCGGGACACATAACTCTGGAAACACCATATATTTT.

This sequence joins TRBV28 and TRBJ2-1; D is perhaps TRBD1 or TRBD2 (5 bases each). Between the trimmed V and J ends, which lost 6 bases and 10 bases, there was a span of 16 bases. The CDR3 has 13 residues. CDR1 MDHEN and CDR2 SYDVKM come from the germline V gene. The CDR3 protein is CASSQIMRGEQFF. The CDR3 DNA sequence: TGTGCCAGCAGCCAGATCATGAGGGGAGAGCAGTTCTTC.

This clone was seen a single time. The chain recombines TRBV28 with TRBJ2-7; the D is unclear. The germline CDR1 and CDR2 sequences are MDHEN and SYDVKM. The CDR3 length is 19 residues. V gave up 4 bases and J gave up 3 bases, with 28 bases separating them. DNA for the CDR3: TGTGCCAGCAGTTCGAATCCTCGCGACACGCATCGTGGATACTACGAGCAGTACTTC. Translating gives CASSSNPRDTHRGYYEQYF.

The V and J genes are TRBV5-8 and TRBJ1-1; weak D call: TRBD1 (5 bases). Looked up from germline, CDR1 is SGHTS and CDR2 is YDEGEE. V was shortened by 6 bases and J by 4 bases, with 28 bases between the two germline ends. This CDR3 is 18 amino acids long. The CDR3 coding sequence is TGTGCCAGCATGGAATACGGTCGGGAGGGGCGATGGGGCACTGAAGCTTTCTTT. Its protein is CASMEYGREGRWGTEAFF.

Points on this clone: In the same sample, other DNA sequences code for this CDR3. V and J are TRBV18 and TRBJ1-1; the D gene is possibly TRBD1 (6 bases). V gave up 3 bases and J gave up 5 bases, with 13 bases separating them. The germline CDR1 and CDR2 sequences are KGHSH and LQKENI. The CDR3 runs to 14 residues. The chain's CDR3 is CASSPGGAGTEAFF. As DNA, the CDR3 is TGTGCCAGCTCACCGGGGGGGGCTGGAACTGAAGCTTTCTTT. Supplemented by reference TRBV18 and TRBJ1-1, the full variable domain reads NAGVMQNPRHLVRRRGQEARLRCSPMKGHSHVYWYRQLPEEGLKFMVYLQKENIIDESGMPKERFSAEFPKEGPSILRIQQVVRGDSAAYFCASSPGGAGTEAFFGQGTRLTVV.

This chain connects TRBV9 to TRBJ2-7; possible D gene TRBD2, 6 bases. V lost 2 bases and J lost 3, with 15 bases in between. Germline assignment: CDR1 SGDLS and CDR2 YYNGEE. The CDR3 length is 15 residues. Here the CDR3 DNA reads TGTGCCAGCAGCGTCTGGGACTCTCCCAGCTACGAGCAGTACTTC. It is translated as CASSVWDSPSYEQYF.

The genes are TRBV5-5 and TRBJ1-4, with 7 positions matching TRBD1. V lost 7 bases to trimming and J lost 5 bases; unmatched junction nucleotides: 8. There are 14 residues in the CDR3. From germline, CDR1 is SGHKS and CDR2 YYEKEE (reference sequence). CDR3 loop: CASSNRGPNEKLFF. CDR3 DNA sequence: TGTGCCAGCTCCAATAGGGGGCCCAATGAAAAACTGTTTTTT.

This chain links TRBV11-2 with TRBJ1-2; the D is unclear. V lost 2 bases, J lost 5 bases, and 9 bases lay in between. This CDR3 spans 13 amino acids. CDR1 is SGHAT, CDR2 FQNNGV, per germline. Written as DNA, the CDR3 is TGTGCCAGCAGCTTAACCCGGGATTATGGCTACACCTTC. Amino acid sequence: CASSLTRDYGYTF.

A note on this clone: The sample has other DNA sequences that encode this CDR3 too. The CDR3 loop reads CASSLTDGNTEAFF. In DNA, the CDR3 is TGCGCCAGCAGCTTGACCGACGGAAACACTGAAGCTTTCTTT. The V gene is TRBV5-1, the J gene TRBJ1-1; no reliable D call. V shed 1 base and J shed 2 bases, with 9 bases lying between them. From germline, CDR1 is SGHRS and CDR2 YFSETQ. This CDR3 contains 14 residues.

The genes are TRBV2 and TRBJ1-4; no definite D call. This CDR3 comprises 14 residues. V shed 6 bases and J shed 5 bases, with 13 bases lying between them. CDR1 is SNHLY, CDR2 FYNNEI, per germline. This CDR3 is CASRPTESNEKLFF. The CDR3 nucleotides are TGTGCCAGCAGACCCACAGAGTCAAATGAAAAACTGTTTTTT. Based on the CDR3 plus reference TRBV2 and TRBJ1-4, the full variable domain is EPEVTQTPSHQVTQMGQEVILRCVPISNHLYFYWYRQILGQKVEFLVSFYNNEISEKSEIFDDQFSVERPDGSNFTLKIRSTKLEDSAMYFCASRPTESNEKLFFGSGTQLSVL.

This chain links TRBV18 with TRBJ2-7; D gene unclear. Germline loops: CDR1 KGHSH, CDR2 LQKENI. Deletions cut 3 bases from V and 0 bases from J, with 21 bases between. This CDR3 region has 18 residues. In DNA form, the CDR3 reads TGTGCCAGCTCACCGCTCAGTTCCGGGCGGATAAGCTCCTACGAGCAGTACTTC. Amino acid sequence: CASSPLSSGRISSYEQYF.

The chain links TRBV7-3 to TRBJ2-1, with D possibly matching TRBD2 (5 bases). Trimming stripped 1 base from V and 10 bases from J, with 8 bases between. Germline V gene lookup returns CDR1 SGHTA and CDR2 FQGTGA. The CDR3 runs 12 residues. The CDR3 loop is CASSLSSGEQFF. For the CDR3, the DNA is TGTGCCAGCAGCTTAAGTTCGGGAGAGCAGTTCTTC. The full variable domain, its missing parts supplied by reference TRBV7-3 and TRBJ2-1, is GAGVSQTPSNKVTEKGKYVELRCDPISGHTALYWYRQSLGQGPEFLIYFQGTGAADDSGLPNDRFFAVRPEGSVSTLKIQRTERGDSAVYLCASSLSSGEQFFGPGTRLTVL.

This chain uses TRBV27 with TRBJ2-3; D unclear. Germline V gene data show CDR1 as MNHEY and CDR2 as SMNVEV (reference sequence). Trimming cost V 0 bases and J 1 base, with 8 bases left between them. The CDR3 sequence is 15 residues long. The CDR3 sequence is CASSLSIRGTDTQYF. DNA of the CDR3: TGTGCCAGCAGTTTATCGATACGGGGCACAGATACGCAGTATTTT.

V gene TRBV6-6 combines with J gene TRBJ2-1, with TRBD2 matching over 10 bases. J lost 5 bases, V lost 2 bases, and 6 bases had no gene match. The CDR3 length is 16 residues. Per the germline V gene, CDR1 is MNHNY and CDR2 is SVGAGI (reference sequence). The CDR3 region is CASSYQTSGIDNEQFF. The CDR3 bases are TGTGCCAGCAGTTACCAAACTAGCGGGATTGACAATGAGCAGTTCTTC.

The rearrangement joins TRBV19 to TRBJ1-2, with D perhaps TRBD1 (5 bases). Germline assignment: CDR1 LNHDA and CDR2 SQIVND (reference sequence). Trimming took off 6 bases at V and 7 bases at J, with 27 bases between the two ends. The CDR3 covers 17 residues. The CDR3 here is CASRSAGRAPMGGGYTF. CDR3 DNA: TGTGCCAGTAGATCGGCCGGCAGGGCCCCAATGGGGGGTGGCTACACCTTC.

The V gene is TRBV25-1, the J gene TRBJ1-5; D is uncertain. The CDR3 covers 14 residues. The V gene lost 8 bases and the J gene lost 6 bases, with 17 bases spanning the gap. The V gene's germline CDR1 is MGHDK and CDR2 SYGVNS. The CDR3 nucleotides are TGTGCCAGCTCAGCCCGGGAAGGGCCTCAGCCCCAGCATTTT. Amino acid sequence: CASSAREGPQPQHF.

This chain uses TRBV5-4 with TRBJ1-5, with D maybe TRBD1 (5 bases). The germline CDR1 and CDR2 sequences are SGHNT and YYREEE (reference sequence). This CDR3 is built from 14 residues. Trimming stripped 3 bases from V and 7 bases from J, with 14 bases between. The CDR3 region is CASSSFGGVQPQHF. For the CDR3, the DNA is TGTGCCAGCAGCTCCTTCGGGGGAGTGCAGCCCCAGCATTTT.

The chain employs TRBV7-2 and TRBJ1-5; D is ambiguous. Germline V gene data show CDR1 as SGHTA and CDR2 as FQGNSA. This CDR3 has 16 amino acids. V lost 1 base to trimming and J lost 0 bases, with 10 bases between them. The CDR3 protein is CASSLESVYSNQPQHF. The DNA for the CDR3 is TGTGCCAGCAGCTTAGAATCTGTGTATAGCAATCAGCCCCAGCATTTT.